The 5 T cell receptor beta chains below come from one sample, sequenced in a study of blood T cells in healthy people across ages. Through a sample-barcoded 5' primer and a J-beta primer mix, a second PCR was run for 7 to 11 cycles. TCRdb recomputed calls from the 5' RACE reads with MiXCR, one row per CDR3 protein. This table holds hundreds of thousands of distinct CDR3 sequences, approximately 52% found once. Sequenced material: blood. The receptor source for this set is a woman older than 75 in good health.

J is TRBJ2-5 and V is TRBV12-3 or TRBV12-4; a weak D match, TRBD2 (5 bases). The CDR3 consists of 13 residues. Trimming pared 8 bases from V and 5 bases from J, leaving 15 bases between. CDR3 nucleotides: TGTGCCAGCGGCGAGAGGACTTTTGAGACCCAGTACTTC. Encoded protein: CASGERTFETQYF.

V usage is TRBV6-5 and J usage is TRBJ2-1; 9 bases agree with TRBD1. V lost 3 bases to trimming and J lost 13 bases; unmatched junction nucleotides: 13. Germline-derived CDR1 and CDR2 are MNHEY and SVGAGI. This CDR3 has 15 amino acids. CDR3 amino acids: CASSYVPGQGLTQFF. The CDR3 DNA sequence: TGTGCCAGCAGTTATGTACCGGGACAGGGTCTAACCCAGTTCTTC.

The chain's CDR3 is CASSYSTGAGDGYTF. CDR3 sequence (DNA): TGTGCCAGCAGTTACTCGACGGGGGCTGGCGATGGCTACACCTTC. V usage is TRBV6-6 and J usage is TRBJ1-2; tentatively, D is TRBD1 (6 bases). Germline lookup yields CDR1 MNHNY and CDR2 SVGAGI (reference sequence). This CDR3 contains 15 residues. V shed 0 bases and J shed 6 bases, with 14 bases lying between them.

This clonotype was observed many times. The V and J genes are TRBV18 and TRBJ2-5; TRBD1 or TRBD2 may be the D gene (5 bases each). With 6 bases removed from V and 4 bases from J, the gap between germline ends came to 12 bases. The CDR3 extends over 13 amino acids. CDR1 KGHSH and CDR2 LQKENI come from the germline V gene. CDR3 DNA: TGTGCCAGCTCTCTGGCAGGGAGAGAGACCCAGTACTTC. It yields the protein CASSLAGRETQYF.

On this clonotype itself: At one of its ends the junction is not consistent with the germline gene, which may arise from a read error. The CDR3 region is CASSVAWAGETQYF. The CDR3 DNA sequence: TGTGCCAGCAGCGTAGCGTGGGCTGGAGAGACCCAGTACTTC. This sequence joins TRBV7-2 and TRBJ2-5, with D tentatively TRBD2 (5 bases). The CDR3 is 14 residues long. CDR1 and CDR2 (germline): SGHTA, FQGNSA.